These 31 T cell receptor beta chains originate from one sample sequenced in a study of CD8 T cells in Susac syndrome. It was with random hexamers that roughly 0.5 to 1 ug RNA was reverse transcribed. A single record per CDR3 protein comes from TCRdb applying MiXCR to the immunoSEQ multiplex PCR reads. The sample has about 120,000 distinct CDR3 sequences, under 95% seen once. Sequences were obtained from CD8+ T cells from PBMCs. All receptors derive from a human donor in good health.

The chain couples TRBV12-3 or TRBV12-4 to TRBJ2-4; 7 bases match TRBD2. Losses at the gene ends were 8 bases for V and 0 bases for J; bases not matched to a gene: 10. This CDR3 contains 16 residues. In nucleotides, the CDR3 is TGTGCCAGCCGAAGTGGCGGGGGACTAGCCAAAAACATTCAGTACTTC. This encodes CASRSGGGLAKNIQYF.

This chain links TRBV19 with TRBJ1-1, with a weak D call TRBD1 (6 bases). Trimming took 2 bases from V and 11 from J, leaving 15 bases between them. The germline CDR1 and CDR2 sequences are LNHDA and SQIVND (reference sequence). This CDR3 comprises 13 residues. In nucleotides, the CDR3 is TGTGCCAGTAGTATAACCCCAGGGGTCGGGGCTTTCTTT. Its protein product is CASSITPGVGAFF. Full variable domain (rest looked up from reference TRBV19 and TRBJ1-1): DGGITQSPKYLFRKEGQNVTLSCEQNLNHDAMYWYRQDPGQGLRLIYYSQIVNDFQKGDIAEGYSVSREKKESFPLTVTSAQKNPTAFYLCASSITPGVGAFFGQGTRLTVV.

The V call is TRBV12-3 or TRBV12-4, the J call TRBJ2-5; the D is unclear. The CDR3 spans 11 residues. Trimming took off 0 bases at V and 6 bases at J, with 2 bases between the two ends. The DNA of the CDR3 is TGTGCCAGCAGTTTAGCGCAGACCCAGTACTTC. Translated, it gives CASSLAQTQYF.

This clonotype was counted once. This chain joins TRBV5-1 and TRBJ2-7; possibly TRBD1 for D (6 bases). The germline V and J ends were trimmed by 2 bases and 5 bases, with 8 bases remaining between them. Germline-derived CDR1 and CDR2 are SGHRS and YFSETQ. The CDR3 extends over 12 amino acids. The CDR3 spells CASSLQGDEQYF. DNA of the CDR3: TGCGCCAGCAGCTTACAGGGAGACGAGCAGTACTTC.

The rearrangement links TRBV3-1 to TRBJ2-3; 10 bases align to TRBD2. In germline, CDR1 is LGHDT, CDR2 YNNKEL (reference sequence). This CDR3 spans 17 amino acids. J gave up 6 bases and V 1 base, and 10 bases lay outside the gene matches. The chain's CDR3 is CASSQGAPSGSPDTQYF. The CDR3 coding sequence is TGTGCCAGCAGCCAAGGAGCCCCTAGCGGGAGTCCTGATACGCAGTATTTT.

CDR3 coding DNA: TGCAGTGCTGATAACATCGGGAACTATGGCTACACCTTC. As protein: CSADNIGNYGYTF. The V and J genes are TRBV20-1 and TRBJ1-2; D not resolved. This CDR3 contains 13 residues. The ends were cut back, 5 bases at V and 2 bases at J, with 12 bases in the middle. The germline CDR1 and CDR2 sequences are DFQATT and SNEGSKA (reference sequence).

This chain's CDR3 is CASSLRPGLYEQYF. The CDR3 DNA reads as TGTGCCAGCAGCTTACGACCGGGACTCTACGAGCAGTACTTC. The rearrangement uses TRBV11-1 and TRBJ2-7; possible D gene TRBD2, 6 bases. Deletions cut 2 bases from V and 3 bases from J, with 11 bases between. Germline V CDR1 and CDR2: SGHAT, FQDESV (reference sequence). The CDR3 is 14 residues long. Looking up the rest from reference TRBV11-1 and TRBJ2-7 gives the full variable domain: EAEVAQSPRYKITEKSQAVAFWCDPISGHATLYWYRQILGQGPELLVQFQDESVVDDSQLPKDRFSAERLKGVDSTLKIQPAELGDSAMYLCASSLRPGLYEQYFGPGTRLTVT.

The chain recombines TRBV3-1 with TRBJ1-2; 8 nucleotides agree with TRBD1. The junction had 3 bases not matched to a gene; V was cut back by 1 base and J by 8 bases. Germline V gives CDR1 LGHDT, CDR2 YNNKEL (reference sequence). The CDR3 has 13 amino acids. The CDR3 sequence is CASSQGQGKGYTF. In DNA form, the CDR3 reads TGTGCCAGCAGCCAAGGACAGGGGAAGGGCTACACCTTC. Supplemented by reference TRBV3-1 and TRBJ1-2, the full variable domain reads DTAVSQTPKYLVTQMGNDKSIKCEQNLGHDTMYWYKQDSKKFLKIMFSYNNKELIINETVPNRFSPKSPDKAHLNLHINSLELGDSAVYFCASSQGQGKGYTFGSGTRLTVV.

The CDR3 DNA reads as TGTGCCAGCAGCCGGGACAGAACGAACACCGGGGAGCTGTTTTTT. Encoded protein: CASSRDRTNTGELFF. The V and J genes are TRBV4-2 and TRBJ2-2; 7 bases are a match to TRBD1. Germline V CDR1 and CDR2: LGHNA, YNFKEQ. With V trimmed by 4 bases and J by 0 bases, 2 bases remained unmatched. The CDR3 runs to 15 residues.

V gene TRBV12-3 or TRBV12-4 combines with J gene TRBJ2-2; 10 nucleotides align to TRBD2. The CDR3 runs to 16 residues. Trimming took 5 bases from V and 5 from J; bases not matched to a gene: 8. The CDR3, as DNA: TGTGCCAGCAGTCCCTCTAGCGGGGGCGAAACCGGGGAGCTGTTTTTT. Amino acids: CASSPSSGGETGELFF.

The rearrangement links TRBV6-1 to TRBJ1-2; D is unresolved. The V gene's germline CDR1 is MNHNS and CDR2 SASEGT. The germline V and J ends were trimmed by 5 bases and 8 bases, with 6 bases remaining between them. The CDR3 contains 10 residues. CDR3 bases: TGTGCCAGCAGTTACGTGGGCTACACCTTC. Translating gives CASSYVGYTF.

The chain couples TRBV7-9 to TRBJ2-3; 9 bases fit TRBD1. The CDR3 is made up of 15 amino acids. CDR1 is SEHNR and CDR2 is FQNEAQ in the germline V gene (reference sequence). J gave up 10 bases and V 4 bases, and 12 bases lay outside the gene matches. The CDR3 is CASSSSSGQGIAQYF. CDR3 nucleotide sequence: TGTGCCAGCAGCTCCTCCTCTGGACAGGGGATCGCGCAGTATTTT.

V gene TRBV7-9 combines with J gene TRBJ2-1; D gene unclear. Germline V CDR1 and CDR2: SEHNR, FQNEAQ (reference sequence). Trimming took off 5 bases at V and 10 bases at J, with 9 bases between the two ends. The CDR3 totals 11 residues. CDR3 in DNA: TGTGCCAGCAGCGTTCAAGGGGAGCAGTTCTTC. Translation gives CASSVQGEQFF.

In its sample, this clonotype was seen once. The chain has TRBV7-2 and TRBJ1-5; maybe TRBD1 (5 bases). There are 15 residues in the CDR3. Trimming took 4 bases from V and 3 from J, leaving 13 bases between them. The germline CDR1 and CDR2 sequences are SGHTA and FQGNSA. CDR3 DNA: TGTGCCAGCAGCTACGTAAAGGGGAACAATCAGCCCCAGCATTTT. Translated: CASSYVKGNNQPQHF.

V and J are TRBV18 and TRBJ1-5; TRBD1 agrees at 9 bases. CDR3 length: 16 amino acids. Per germline, CDR1 KGHSH and CDR2 LQKENI. Unmatched junction bases numbered 7, after V lost 6 bases and J lost 1 base. The DNA for the CDR3 is TGTGCCAGCTCTATGGGGACAGGGAAAAGCAATCAGCCCCAGCATTTT. Translating it yields CASSMGTGKSNQPQHF.

The gene calls are TRBV6-2 or TRBV6-3 and TRBJ1-2; possibly TRBD1 for D (5 bases). The V end was cut by 8 bases, the J end by 10 bases, with 20 bases between. CDR1 is MNHEY and CDR2 is SVGEGT in the germline V gene. The length of the CDR3 is 13 residues. This CDR3 reads CASGDPGFLVYTF. CDR3 nucleotide sequence: TGTGCCAGCGGAGACCCAGGGTTCTTGGTCTACACCTTC.

The genes are TRBV20-1 and TRBJ2-3; no reliable D call. CDR3 length equals 14 residues. Germline CDR1 reads DFQATT; CDR2 reads SNEGSKA (reference sequence). Trimming took 0 bases from V and 1 from J, leaving 8 bases between them. The CDR3 spells CSARDAQGTDTQYF. DNA of the CDR3: TGCAGTGCTAGAGATGCCCAGGGCACAGATACGCAGTATTTT.

J is TRBJ2-7 and V is TRBV6-1; 9 bases fit TRBD1. In germline, CDR1 is MNHNS, CDR2 SASEGT. After removal of 2 bases from V and 0 bases from J, the junction contained 5 bases not matched to a gene. The CDR3 is made up of 16 amino acids. The CDR3 DNA sequence: TGTGCCAGCAGTGAATCGGCGGGACAGGGCTCCTACGAGCAGTACTTC. Translated: CASSESAGQGSYEQYF.

The chain combines TRBV27 with TRBJ2-1; D is unresolved. CDR3 length equals 15 residues. V gave up 3 bases and J gave up 0 bases, with 9 bases separating them. The germline CDR1 and CDR2 sequences are MNHEY and SMNVEV (reference sequence). The CDR3 reads CASSFGRSSYNEQFF. CDR3 nucleotide sequence: TGTGCCAGCAGTTTCGGTAGGAGCTCCTACAATGAGCAGTTCTTC.

This rearrangement joins TRBV30 to TRBJ1-2, with D unclear. From germline, CDR1 is GTSNPN and CDR2 SVGIG (reference sequence). V was cut by 4 bases and J by 7 bases, with 16 bases left in between. The CDR3 spans 13 residues. This CDR3 reads CAWTPPGFLGYTF. The CDR3 coding sequence is TGTGCCTGGACCCCGCCCGGGTTCCTTGGCTACACCTTC.

The V call is TRBV2, the J call TRBJ1-2, with D possibly being TRBD1 (6 bases). Trimming took 10 bases from V and 7 from J, leaving 10 bases between them. The CDR3 loop spans 10 amino acids. From germline, CDR1 is SNHLY and CDR2 FYNNEI. The chain's CDR3 is CATTGFGYTF. The CDR3 DNA reads TGTGCCACAACAGGGTTTGGCTACACCTTC.

Here the CDR3 reads CATRAPRPGELFF. Here the CDR3 DNA reads TGTGCCACCAGGGCCCCCCGGCCCGGGGAGCTGTTTTTT. The genes are TRBV10-3 and TRBJ2-2, with a possible D match to TRBD1 (5 bases). The CDR3 is 13 residues long. The germline gives CDR1 ENHRY, CDR2 SYGVKD. Trimming took off 10 bases at V and 6 bases at J, with 15 bases between the two ends.

This rearrangement joins TRBV5-1 to TRBJ1-1; no clear D gene. The ends were cut back, 0 bases at V and 1 base at J, with 19 bases in the middle. This CDR3 spans 18 amino acids. The V gene's germline CDR1 is SGHRS and CDR2 YFSETQ. The DNA of the CDR3 is TGCGCCAGCAGCTTGGAGTACAGACTTACCTTTGGGAACACTGAAGCTTTCTTT. Translation: CASSLEYRLTFGNTEAFF.

This clonotype was found once. The rearrangement joins TRBV29-1 to TRBJ2-7; D ambiguous. The CDR3 runs 13 residues. V dropped 2 bases and J dropped 2 bases, with 10 bases sitting between them. Per germline, CDR1 SQVTM and CDR2 ANQGSEA. CDR3 DNA sequence: TGCAGCGTTGAATCCCCGGTTACCTACGAGCAGTACTTC. This sequence encodes CSVESPVTYEQYF.

This chain's CDR3 is CASSQLGQPQHF. The CDR3 bases are TGTGCCAGCAGCCAACTGGGACAGCCCCAGCATTTT. The chain has TRBV14 and TRBJ1-5; no firm D call. CDR1 and CDR2 from the germline V gene are SGHDN and FVKESK. The CDR3 is 12 residues long. The V end lost 2 bases, the J end lost 7 bases, and 6 bases lay between the germline ends.

The CDR3 nucleotides are TGTGCCAGCAGCTTAGTTCTGGGGGCGACCTACGAGCAGTACTTC. Protein product: CASSLVLGATYEQYF. The rearrangement links TRBV7-9 to TRBJ2-7; possibly TRBD1 for D (6 bases). Germline V gene lookup returns CDR1 SEHNR and CDR2 FQNEAQ (reference sequence). Trimming removed 1 base at V and 2 bases at J, with 12 bases between. The CDR3 consists of 15 residues.

The chain employs TRBV3-1 and TRBJ2-1; D is uncertain. The CDR3 extends over 14 amino acids. V was cut by 0 bases and J by 3 bases, with 6 bases left in between. Germline V gene sequence: CDR1 LGHDT, CDR2 YNNKEL (reference sequence). The DNA for the CDR3 is TGTGCCAGCAGCCAAGAGACCATCTACAATGAGCAGTTCTTC. This sequence encodes CASSQETIYNEQFF.

The chain joins TRBV27 to TRBJ2-3; possibly TRBD1 for D (6 bases). V was trimmed by 5 bases and J by 4 bases, leaving 19 bases between them. CDR3 length: 16 residues. The germline CDR1 and CDR2 sequences are MNHEY and SMNVEV (reference sequence). Written as DNA, the CDR3 is TGTGCCAGCAGTCTCATGACAGGATGGTCACCAGATACGCAGTATTTT. This codes for CASSLMTGWSPDTQYF.

This clonotype was seen just once. The chain couples TRBV6-6 to TRBJ1-1; no clear D. CDR1 and CDR2 (germline): MNHNY, SVGAGI (reference sequence). The ends were cut back, 3 bases at V and 5 bases at J, with 13 bases in the middle. The CDR3 sequence is 14 residues long. CDR3 loop: CASSYLDGVTEAFF. DNA for the CDR3: TGTGCCAGCAGTTATCTCGATGGCGTTACTGAAGCTTTCTTT.

This CDR3 is CSARPTGNTEAFF. CDR3 nucleotide sequence: TGCAGTGCTAGACCTACAGGGAACACTGAAGCTTTCTTT. V and J are TRBV20-1 and TRBJ1-1; D perhaps matches TRBD1 (5 bases). CDR1 DFQATT and CDR2 SNEGSKA come from the germline V gene (reference sequence). CDR3 length equals 13 residues. V was cut by 2 bases and J by 1 base, with 8 bases left in between.

The genes are TRBV7-9 and TRBJ2-1; 8 bases are a match to TRBD2. The germline V gene has CDR1 SEHNR and CDR2 FQNEAQ (reference sequence). The CDR3 sequence is 17 residues long. With 5 bases clipped from V and 10 bases from J, the junction kept 19 bases outside the gene matches. The CDR3 sequence: CASSPLDMIAGTWEQFF. Here the CDR3 DNA reads TGTGCCAGCAGCCCCCTAGATATGATAGCGGGGACCTGGGAGCAGTTCTTC.